A single sample gave rise to the 21 T cell receptor beta chains below, sequenced in a study of blood T cell repertoires in COVID-19. Profiled with immunoSEQ multiplex PCR; TCRdb holds only in-frame clones, not every one. The sample contains under 300,000 clones, roughly 79% of which appear only once. The material sequenced was peripheral blood. These receptors were taken from a woman aged 55 to 70 with active or convalescent COVID-19.

The V and J genes are TRBV7-2 and TRBJ2-5; 11 bases agree with TRBD2. The V gene's germline CDR1 is SGHTA and CDR2 FQGNSA. This CDR3 is 17 amino acids long. The junction had 16 bases not matched to a gene; V was cut back by 8 bases and J by 5 bases. CDR3 region: CASEEGTSGRIGETQYF. CDR3 nucleotides: TGTGCCAGCGAAGAGGGGACTAGCGGACGAATCGGGGAGACCCAGTACTTC.

The V and J genes are TRBV18 and TRBJ2-3, with TRBD2 matching over 9 bases. The CDR3 loop spans 18 amino acids. The V gene's germline CDR1 is KGHSH and CDR2 LQKENI. The V gene end was trimmed by 3 bases and the J gene end by 6 bases; junction bases not matched to a gene: 16. The CDR3, as DNA: TGTGCCAGCTCACCTATTCTCGGCGGGGGGGCTTTATCGGATACGCAGTATTTT. Translating gives CASSPILGGGALSDTQYF.

In DNA form, the CDR3 reads TGTGCCAGCAGTCCTGCAGGGCCGCAAGGTTATGGCTACACCTTC. This encodes CASSPAGPQGYGYTF. This chain connects TRBV3-1 (or the pseudogene TRBV3-2) to TRBJ1-2; perhaps TRBD1 as D (5 bases). With 6 bases removed from V and 5 bases from J, the gap between germline ends came to 19 bases. Looked up from germline, CDR1 is LGHDT and CDR2 is YNNKEL (reference sequence). The CDR3 contains 15 residues.

V is TRBV7-9 and J is TRBJ1-3; 8 bases align to TRBD1. CDR1 is SEHNR, CDR2 FQNEAQ, per germline (reference sequence). The CDR3 spans 14 residues. With 5 bases clipped from V and 2 bases from J, the junction kept 2 bases outside the gene matches. The CDR3 loop reads CASSLDRAGNTIYF. The CDR3 DNA reads as TGTGCCAGCAGCCTGGACAGGGCTGGAAACACCATATATTTT.

The chain combines TRBV28 with TRBJ2-3; 10 bases are shared with TRBD1. The trim removed 6 bases at V and 2 bases at J, leaving 5 bases unmatched. CDR1 is MDHEN, CDR2 SYDVKM, per germline. The CDR3 totals 15 residues. CDR3 sequence: CASRSGTGVTDTQYF. The CDR3 coding sequence is TGTGCCAGCAGATCCGGGACAGGGGTCACAGATACGCAGTATTTT.

This rearrangement joins TRBV5-8 to TRBJ2-7, with a possible D match to TRBD2 (6 bases). CDR3 size: 12 residues. Trimming cost V 3 bases and J 5 bases, with 9 bases left between them. Germline-derived CDR1 and CDR2 are SGHTS and YDEGEE. The CDR3 sequence: CASSWTTDEQYF. For the CDR3, the DNA is TGTGCCAGCAGCTGGACTACCGACGAGCAGTACTTC. Combining the CDR3 with reference TRBV5-8 and TRBJ2-7 gives the whole variable domain EAGVTQSPTHLIKTRGQQATLRCSPISGHTSVYWYQQALGLGLQFLLWYDEGEERNRGNFPPRFSGRQFPNYSSELNVNALELEDSALYLCASSWTTDEQYFGPGTRLTVT.

The chain recombines TRBV19 with TRBJ2-5; tentatively, D is TRBD1 (5 bases). Trimming cost V 3 bases and J 3 bases, with 11 bases left between them. Germline V gene lookup returns CDR1 LNHDA and CDR2 SQIVND (reference sequence). The CDR3 runs 14 residues. The CDR3 DNA sequence: TGTGCCAGTAGTATCTTCTCAGGGAAAGAGACCCAGTACTTC. Its protein product is CASSIFSGKETQYF.

This clone showed up just once. V usage is TRBV27 and J usage is TRBJ1-1; TRBD1 aligns across 7 bases. The CDR3 covers 15 residues. Germline lookup yields CDR1 MNHEY and CDR2 SMNVEV (reference sequence). V shed 6 bases and J 4 bases; nucleotides not matched to a gene: 11. The CDR3 nucleotides read TGTGCCAGCAGCATAGCCTCGGGACAGAGCACTGAAGCTTTCTTT. Its translation: CASSIASGQSTEAFF.

V and J are TRBV11-2 and TRBJ2-7, with TRBD1 as a possible D gene (5 bases). Trimming stripped 5 bases from V and 2 bases from J, with 13 bases between. CDR1 is SGHAT, CDR2 FQNNGV, per germline. The CDR3 loop spans 14 amino acids. CDR3 in DNA: TGTGCCAGCAGCCTTCTAACAGGCCCCTACGAGCAGTACTTC. The encoded protein is CASSLLTGPYEQYF.

This clone has ten or more counts. The identical CDR3 is also encoded by other nucleotide sequences in the sample. The chain recombines TRBV4-3 with TRBJ2-1; the D gene is possibly TRBD2 (6 bases). The CDR3 is made up of 15 amino acids. Germline V CDR1 and CDR2: LGHNA, YSLEER. V was pared by 0 bases and J by 0 bases, with 6 bases between. The CDR3 spells CASSQDGSSYNEQFF. The CDR3 DNA reads TGCGCCAGCAGCCAAGACGGGAGCTCCTACAATGAGCAGTTCTTC.

Only a few counts were recorded for this clone. The V and J genes are TRBV19 and TRBJ2-1; D may be TRBD1 (5 bases). Germline V gene data show CDR1 as LNHDA and CDR2 as SQIVND (reference sequence). The CDR3 is made up of 15 amino acids. V shed 2 bases and J shed 5 bases, with 13 bases lying between them. The CDR3 sequence is CASSIRQGTHNEQFF. The CDR3 DNA is TGTGCCAGTAGTATACGCCAGGGCACCCACAATGAGCAGTTCTTC.

V is TRBV19 and J is TRBJ1-5; a possible D gene is TRBD1 (6 bases). This CDR3 has 14 residues. Germline V gives CDR1 LNHDA, CDR2 SQIVND (reference sequence). Deletions cut 1 base from V and 14 bases from J, with 18 bases between. CDR3 DNA: TGTGCCAGTAGTATAGGCAGGGCGGGGGCGGCTGAGCATTTT. Translating it yields CASSIGRAGAAEHF.

This chain uses TRBV7-8 with TRBJ1-1; unclear D gene. This CDR3 has 14 residues. Germline CDR1 is SGHVS and CDR2 is FQNEAQ. Trimming removed 0 bases from V and 6 bases from J, with 11 bases in between. The CDR3 DNA reads TGTGCCAGCAGCTTAGCGCGGCGTTTTTCTGAAGCTTTCTTT. Protein sequence: CASSLARRFSEAFF. The whole variable domain, remainder taken from reference TRBV7-8 and TRBJ1-1, is GAGVSQSPRYKVAKRGQDVALRCDPISGHVSLFWYQQALGQGPEFLTYFQNEAQLDKSGLPSDRFFAERPEGSVSTLKIQRTQQEDSAVYLCASSLARRFSEAFFGQGTRLTVV.

V gene TRBV9 combines with J gene TRBJ1-3; D possibly corresponds to TRBD1 (5 bases). CDR1 is SGDLS and CDR2 is YYNGEE in the germline V gene. Between the trimmed V and J ends, which lost 3 bases and 0 bases, there was a span of 10 bases. The CDR3 is 15 amino acids. The DNA for the CDR3 is TGTGCCAGCAGCGCCTGGGGGGGCTCTGGAAACACCATATATTTT. This gives the protein CASSAWGGSGNTIYF.

The rearrangement links TRBV19 to TRBJ2-1; TRBD1 aligns across 7 bases. The V and J ends lost 3 bases and 1 base, in that order; junction bases with no gene match: 6. Germline lookup yields CDR1 LNHDA and CDR2 SQIVND (reference sequence). The CDR3 has 16 amino acids. This chain's CDR3 is CASSIPGGESYNEQFF. In nucleotides, the CDR3 is TGTGCCAGTAGTATCCCAGGGGGAGAGTCCTACAATGAGCAGTTCTTC.

V usage is TRBV3-1 (or the pseudogene TRBV3-2) and J usage is TRBJ2-7; 8 bases are shared with TRBD1. Germline-derived CDR1 and CDR2 are LGHDT and YNNKEL (reference sequence). V dropped 5 bases and J dropped 1; count of bases not matched to a gene: 7. The CDR3 loop spans 15 amino acids. CDR3 in DNA: TGTGCCAGCAGCTTAGGACAGGGCTCATCCTACGAGCAGTACTTC. Translation: CASSLGQGSSYEQYF.

The chain recombines TRBV7-9 with TRBJ2-7; 8 positions agree with TRBD2. The CDR3 contains 15 residues. The V and J ends lost 5 bases and 4 bases, in that order; junction bases with no gene match: 10. Germline V gene lookup returns CDR1 SEHNR and CDR2 FQNEAQ (reference sequence). As DNA, the CDR3 is TGTGCCAGCAGCGCTGGACTAGCCTACTATTACGAGCAGTACTTC. It specifies CASSAGLAYYYEQYF.

This chain uses TRBV7-2 with TRBJ1-5; no definite D call. The V end lost 2 bases, the J end lost 3 bases, and 11 bases lay between the germline ends. The V gene's germline CDR1 is SGHTA and CDR2 FQGNSA. This CDR3 has 15 residues. Written as DNA, the CDR3 is TGTGCCAGCAGCTTAACGGGAGCCCTCAATCAGCCCCAGCATTTT. Amino acid sequence: CASSLTGALNQPQHF.

The chain joins TRBV2 to TRBJ1-4, with D maybe TRBD1 (5 bases). The V gene's germline CDR1 is SNHLY and CDR2 FYNNEI. Trimming left V 4 bases short and J 4 bases short, with 16 bases between. The CDR3 has 16 amino acids. CDR3 loop: CASSASGGGHNEKLFF. The DNA of the CDR3 is TGTGCCAGCAGTGCCTCTGGGGGGGGTCATAATGAAAAACTGTTTTTT.

V and J are TRBV10-1 and TRBJ1-4; 8 positions agree with TRBD1. Trimming cost V 4 bases and J 8 bases; bases outside gene matches: 12. Germline CDR1 WNHNN, CDR2 SYGVQD (reference sequence). The CDR3 has 16 residues. The CDR3 loop reads CASSGPHRDRHEKLFF. CDR3 nucleotides: TGCGCCAGCAGTGGGCCACACCGGGACAGGCACGAAAAACTGTTTTTT.

This clone was observed a handful of times. This sequence joins TRBV5-1 and TRBJ2-7, with a weak D call TRBD2 (5 bases). Germline loops: CDR1 SGHRS, CDR2 YFSETQ. Trimming removed 1 base from V and 0 bases from J, with 11 bases in between. There are 15 residues in the CDR3. Here the CDR3 reads CASSLSPGDSYEQYF. CDR3 sequence (DNA): TGCGCCAGCAGCTTGTCCCCCGGGGACTCCTACGAGCAGTACTTC.